These 29 T cell receptor beta chains originate from one sample sequenced in a study of control samples from healthy donors and cancer patients. TCRdb's copy holds only in-frame clones and misses some; the assay was immunoSEQ multiplex PCR. The sample gives over 85,000 clones, approximately 90% of which show up once; about 2.5% is in the top ten. Input material: blood. The receptor source for this set is a young woman in good health.

The chain joins TRBV7-2 to TRBJ1-1, with TRBD1 matching over 9 bases. The CDR3 is 14 amino acids. J gave up 11 bases and V 1 base, and 8 bases lay outside the gene matches. Germline loops: CDR1 SGHTA, CDR2 FQGNSA. DNA for the CDR3: TGTGCCAGCAGCTTAGAAGGCGGGGACAGGGAGGCTTTCTTT. It is translated as CASSLEGGDREAFF.

Only one count was recorded for this clone. This rearrangement joins TRBV27 to TRBJ1-2; a weak D match, TRBD1 (5 bases). V was clipped by 0 bases and J by 4 bases, with 12 bases between them. The CDR3 covers 15 residues. Per the germline V gene, CDR1 is MNHEY and CDR2 is SMNVEV (reference sequence). The CDR3 bases are TGTGCCAGCAGTTTATCTCCAGGGATTGGCTATGGCTACACCTTC. Residues: CASSLSPGIGYGYTF.

V gene TRBV4-1 combines with J gene TRBJ2-1; 10 nucleotides agree with TRBD1. Per the germline V gene, CDR1 is MGHRA and CDR2 is YSYEKL. This CDR3 has 14 residues. With 6 bases clipped from V and 9 bases from J, the junction kept 8 bases outside the gene matches. CDR3 bases: TGCGCCAGCAGTCGACAGGGGGCGAGCTCTGAGCAGTTCTTC. Translation: CASSRQGASSEQFF.

The rearrangement joins TRBV7-2 to TRBJ1-2, with a tentative D call TRBD1 (6 bases). V was clipped by 1 base and J by 4 bases, with 25 bases between them. The CDR3 is made up of 19 amino acids. Looked up from germline, CDR1 is SGHTA and CDR2 is FQGNSA. CDR3 region: CASSLGAWGHPLVLYGYTF. The CDR3 DNA reads as TGTGCCAGCAGCTTAGGAGCTTGGGGACATCCTTTAGTACTCTATGGCTACACCTTC.

The V gene is TRBV14, the J gene TRBJ2-7; D call uncertain. Trimming removed 3 bases at V and 5 bases at J, with 14 bases between. Germline CDR1 and CDR2: SGHDN and FVKESK. The CDR3 has 14 residues. As DNA, the CDR3 is TGTGCCAGCAGCCAGAAAATAGGGCTCCACGAGCAGTACTTC. Amino acids: CASSQKIGLHEQYF.

The chain carries TRBV19 and TRBJ1-5, with a weak D call TRBD1 (6 bases). The CDR3 contains 14 residues. V gave up 6 bases and J gave up 1 base, with 10 bases separating them. Per germline, CDR1 LNHDA and CDR2 SQIVND (reference sequence). CDR3 amino acids: CASREDRSNQPQHF. CDR3 in DNA: TGTGCCAGTAGAGAGGACAGAAGCAATCAGCCCCAGCATTTT.

J is TRBJ2-1 and V is TRBV6-2 or TRBV6-3, with 12 bases that match TRBD2. The CDR3 spans 18 residues. The germline CDR1 and CDR2 sequences are MNHEY and SVGEGT. Losses at the gene ends were 2 bases for V and 4 bases for J; bases not matched to a gene: 9. The CDR3 spells CASSYPTTSGSQYNEQFF. For the CDR3, the DNA is TGTGCCAGCAGTTACCCAACGACTAGCGGGAGCCAATACAATGAGCAGTTCTTC.

The chain is built from TRBV5-6 and TRBJ1-3; no firm D call. Trimming cost V 1 base and J 4 bases, with 9 bases left between them. CDR3 size: 14 residues. Germline V gene lookup returns CDR1 SGHDT and CDR2 YYEEEE. The CDR3 DNA follows: TGTGCCAGCAGCTTGCTATCCCCCGGAAACACCATATATTTT. Translating it yields CASSLLSPGNTIYF. Complete variable domain (other parts from reference TRBV5-6 and TRBJ1-3): DAGVTQSPTHLIKTRGQQVTLRCSPKSGHDTVSWYQQALGQGPQFIFQYYEEEERQRGNFPDRFSGHQFPNYSSELNVNALLLGDSALYLCASSLLSPGNTIYFGEGSWLTVV.

This chain uses TRBV27 with TRBJ2-5, with 9 bases aligning to TRBD1. This CDR3 spans 13 amino acids. Germline CDR1 and CDR2: MNHEY and SMNVEV (reference sequence). V shed 5 bases and J 4 bases; nucleotides not matched to a gene: 2. CDR3 in amino acids: CASSNRGPETQYF. CDR3 nucleotide sequence: TGTGCCAGCAGTAACAGGGGGCCAGAGACCCAGTACTTC.

The chain has TRBV10-3 and TRBJ1-1; D unclear. CDR3 length: 13 residues. Germline V gives CDR1 ENHRY, CDR2 SYGVKD. With 2 bases removed from V and 1 base from J, the gap between germline ends came to 5 bases. CDR3 sequence (DNA): TGTGCCATCAGTGAGGGTGGGAACACTGAAGCTTTCTTT. Its translation is CAISEGGNTEAFF.

V is TRBV28 and J is TRBJ1-5; D uncertain. CDR3 size: 14 residues. Germline V gene sequence: CDR1 MDHEN, CDR2 SYDVKM. V lost 4 bases to trimming and J lost 6 bases, with 13 bases between them. The CDR3 sequence: CASSSHEGGQPQHF. CDR3 sequence (DNA): TGTGCCAGCAGTTCCCACGAGGGAGGTCAGCCCCAGCATTTT.

This clone showed up just once. The gene calls are TRBV30 and TRBJ1-2; 9 nucleotides match TRBD1. From germline, CDR1 is GTSNPN and CDR2 SVGIG (reference sequence). J was trimmed by 8 bases and V by 2 bases; bases with no gene match: 6. The CDR3 extends over 13 amino acids. The DNA for the CDR3 is TGTGCCTGGAGTCCGGACAGGGGAGGCGGCTACACCTTC. It encodes CAWSPDRGGGYTF.

The V call is TRBV6-1, the J call TRBJ2-3; no definite D call. V lost 2 bases, J lost 0 bases, and 9 bases lay in between. The CDR3 consists of 15 residues. Germline CDR1 is MNHNS and CDR2 is SASEGT. CDR3 amino acids: CASSEIAVSTDTQYF. CDR3 DNA: TGTGCCAGCAGTGAAATAGCCGTTAGCACAGATACGCAGTATTTT.

This chain connects TRBV7-9 to TRBJ1-2; D perhaps matches TRBD1 (5 bases). CDR3 length: 16 residues. Trimming took off 1 base at V and 0 bases at J, with 12 bases between the two ends. Germline V CDR1 and CDR2: SEHNR, FQNEAQ (reference sequence). CDR3 nucleotide sequence: TGTGCCAGCAGCTTAGGCTCCGGGGCGGCTAACTATGGCTACACCTTC. Translation gives CASSLGSGAANYGYTF.

This chain uses TRBV27 with TRBJ1-2, with 8 bases identical to TRBD1. With V trimmed by 5 bases and J by 0 bases, 5 bases remained unmatched. Per the germline V gene, CDR1 is MNHEY and CDR2 is SMNVEV (reference sequence). This CDR3 is 15 amino acids long. The CDR3 spells CASSIYRGTNYGYTF. The CDR3 DNA reads as TGTGCCAGCAGTATTTACAGGGGGACTAACTATGGCTACACCTTC.

V usage is TRBV4-3 and J usage is TRBJ1-1; no reliable D call. CDR3 length: 15 residues. V was pared by 1 base and J by 0 bases, with 9 bases between. Germline loops: CDR1 LGHNA, CDR2 YSLEER. The CDR3 sequence: CASSQGVLMNTEAFF. In DNA form, the CDR3 reads TGCGCCAGCAGCCAAGGTGTATTAATGAACACTGAAGCTTTCTTT.

This clone has more than one count but fewer than ten. The chain uses TRBV20-1 and TRBJ1-2; no firm D call. The V gene's germline CDR1 is DFQATT and CDR2 SNEGSKA (reference sequence). V was pared by 3 bases and J by 2 bases, with 7 bases between. The CDR3 extends over 12 amino acids. CDR3 DNA sequence: TGCAGTGCTAGTTCGGGCAACTATGGCTACACCTTC. This encodes CSASSGNYGYTF.

This clone was observed a single time. This chain connects TRBV2 to TRBJ1-1, with D uncertain. The CDR3 contains 13 residues. Germline values: CDR1 SNHLY, CDR2 FYNNEI. The V and J ends lost 6 bases and 5 bases respectively, with 13 bases between them. CDR3 DNA sequence: TGTGCCAGCAGCGCGAGGGTGGAAACTGAAGCTTTCTTT. It yields the protein CASSARVETEAFF.

The chain uses TRBV7-2 and TRBJ1-2; TRBD1 matches at 8 bases. Germline V gene data show CDR1 as SGHTA and CDR2 as FQGNSA. The J segment lost 11 bases and the V segment lost 2 bases, leaving 7 bases of the junction unmatched. The CDR3 is 13 amino acids. CDR3 protein: CASSLPGQGLYTF. CDR3 bases: TGTGCCAGCAGCTTACCCGGACAGGGACTGTACACCTTC.

The chain couples TRBV27 to TRBJ1-2; TRBD1 aligns across 9 bases. The germline V gene encodes CDR1 MNHEY and CDR2 SMNVEV (reference sequence). Trimming at V came to 6 bases and at J to 5 bases, leaving 4 bases not matched to a gene. The CDR3 has 13 amino acids. CDR3 residues: CASSHDRGYGYTF. CDR3 in DNA: TGTGCCAGCAGCCATGACAGGGGGTATGGCTACACCTTC.

The table lists this clone with a few counts. The CDR3 DNA reads TGTGCCCAAGGGACAGGGAAGGACTATGGCTACACCTTC. Its protein is CAQGTGKDYGYTF. The genes are TRBV30 and TRBJ1-2; 9 positions match TRBD1. V dropped 8 bases and J dropped 3; count of bases not matched to a gene: 7. Looked up from germline, CDR1 is GTSNPN and CDR2 is SVGIG (reference sequence). The CDR3 has 13 residues.

CDR3 protein: CATSRYSRGNTIYF. The CDR3 DNA reads as TGTGCCACCAGCAGATATAGCAGGGGAAACACCATATATTTT. The rearrangement uses TRBV15 and TRBJ1-3; D is unresolved. With 2 bases removed from V and 4 bases from J, the gap between germline ends came to 9 bases. The length of the CDR3 is 14 residues. CDR1 and CDR2 (germline): LNHNV, YYDKDF (reference sequence). Full variable domain (rest looked up from reference TRBV15 and TRBJ1-3): DAMVIQNPRYQVTQFGKPVTLSCSQTLNHNVMYWYQQKSSQAPKLLFHYYDKDFNNEADTPDNFQSRRPNTSFCFLDIRSPGLGDTAMYLCATSRYSRGNTIYFGEGSWLTVV.

The chain links TRBV6-1 to TRBJ2-4, with D possibly being TRBD1 (5 bases). Per the germline V gene, CDR1 is MNHNS and CDR2 is SASEGT. V was trimmed by 0 bases and J by 8 bases, leaving 14 bases between them. This CDR3 is built from 15 residues. DNA of the CDR3: TGTGCCAGCAGTGAAGCGCTTGGGGCGATGGACATTCAGTACTTC. This sequence encodes CASSEALGAMDIQYF.

The chain couples TRBV11-2 to TRBJ2-7; no firm D call. V shed 3 bases and J shed 6 bases, with 18 bases lying between them. Germline CDR1 SGHAT, CDR2 FQNNGV. The CDR3 is made up of 15 amino acids. CDR3 residues: CASSFLYPFDSEQYF. CDR3 sequence (DNA): TGTGCCAGCAGCTTCCTCTATCCCTTTGATAGCGAGCAGTACTTC.

The V call is TRBV30, the J call TRBJ1-6; D is uncertain. The CDR3 covers 12 residues. The germline gives CDR1 GTSNPN, CDR2 SVGIG (reference sequence). V gave up 2 bases and J gave up 8 bases, with 7 bases separating them. CDR3 sequence: CAWSPQHSPLHF. The CDR3 region has the DNA TGTGCCTGGAGTCCCCAACATTCACCCCTCCACTTT.

The CDR3 reads CASQAYQETQYF. In DNA form, the CDR3 reads TGTGCCAGCCAGGCGTACCAAGAGACCCAGTACTTC. The chain joins TRBV25-1 to TRBJ2-5; no reliable D call. The CDR3 spans 12 residues. CDR1 is MGHDK, CDR2 SYGVNS, per germline. V lost 8 bases and J 0 bases, leaving 7 bases between the germline ends.

The rearrangement links TRBV30 to TRBJ1-3, with 10 bases aligning to TRBD1. The CDR3 runs to 12 residues. The V gene end was trimmed by 8 bases and the J gene end by 6 bases; junction bases not matched to a gene: 4. Germline values: CDR1 GTSNPN, CDR2 SVGIG (reference sequence). The CDR3 coding sequence is TGTGCCGGAGGGACAGGGGTAAACACCATATATTTT. Protein: CAGGTGVNTIYF.

This clone was recorded only once. The CDR3 reads CSASARGYTF. DNA for the CDR3: TGCAGTGCTAGTGCTCGGGGCTACACCTTC. The chain links TRBV20-1 to TRBJ1-2; no reliable D call. Trimming pared 3 bases from V and 8 bases from J, leaving 7 bases between. Germline loops: CDR1 DFQATT, CDR2 SNEGSKA (reference sequence). The CDR3 is made up of 10 amino acids.

CDR3 nucleotide sequence: TGTGCCAACTCCCTGTGTGCGGGGGGGGGCACTGAAGCTTTCTTT. This gives the protein CANSLCAGGGTEAFF. The chain is built from TRBV27 and TRBJ1-1, with D perhaps TRBD1 (5 bases). Germline CDR1 MNHEY, CDR2 SMNVEV (reference sequence). Between the trimmed V and J ends, which lost 10 bases and 4 bases, there was a span of 22 bases. The CDR3 has 15 amino acids.